The 6 T cell receptor beta chains given below trace back to one sample, sequenced in a study of molecular identifiers for immune sequencing clone quantification. TCRdb re-derived calls from the PCR reads in MiXCR, one entry per CDR3 protein. The sample comprises fewer than 45,000 distinct CDR3 sequences, more than 20% of which are singletons, and around 0.98% rests with the top ten. The specimen was naive CD8+ T cells from blood, with Jurkat cell RNA spiked in. Subset of the sample: FACS-sorted CD8+CD4-CCR7+CD45RA+ naive T cells. The receptors here all came from a human donor in good health. Some libraries in this study had Jurkat cell RNA spiked in.

Turning to this clonotype: A much more abundant neighbour one base away suggests this may be a read error. The chain has TRBV12-3 or TRBV12-4 and TRBJ2-7; 11 bases are shared with TRBD2. This CDR3 spans 15 amino acids. The ends lost 4 bases at V and 2 bases at J; junction bases unmatched: 4. This CDR3 is CASSSLAGGAYEQYF. In DNA form, the CDR3 reads TGTGCCAGCAGTTCATTAGCGGGAGGGGCCTACGAGCAGTACTTC.

This clonotype was found many times. The genes are TRBV30 and TRBJ2-5; 9 nucleotides line up with TRBD1. CDR3 size: 14 residues. The germline CDR1 and CDR2 sequences are GTSNPN and SVGIG (reference sequence). V shed 3 bases and J 5 bases; nucleotides not matched to a gene: 7. CDR3 region: CAWSPTGGAETQYF. Here the CDR3 DNA reads TGTGCCTGGAGCCCCACAGGGGGCGCGGAGACCCAGTACTTC.

This clonotype was found many times. The V and J genes are TRBV20-1 and TRBJ2-3; 7 bases are a match to TRBD2. Germline V lookup: CDR1 DFQATT, CDR2 SNEGSKA (reference sequence). The CDR3 loop spans 16 amino acids. V was clipped by 3 bases and J by 3 bases; unmatched bases: 12. CDR3 DNA sequence: TGCAGTGCTAGGAGGGAGGGCGGGTTGAGAACAGATACGCAGTATTTT. Its protein product is CSARREGGLRTDTQYF.

A remark on this clonotype: Being one base from a much bigger clone, this may be a read error. The chain joins TRBV3-1 to TRBJ2-5; D assignment may be TRBD1 or TRBD2 (6 bases each). The CDR3 contains 15 residues. From germline, CDR1 is LGHDT and CDR2 YNNKEL (reference sequence). V lost 4 bases to trimming and J lost 1 base, with 13 bases between them. The CDR3 loop reads CASSRVEGGQETQYF. The CDR3 nucleotides read TGTGCCAGCAGCCGCGTCGAGGGGGGCCAAGAGACCCAGTACTTC.

This clonotype came up many times. The rearrangement joins TRBV5-1 to TRBJ2-3; 10 bases match TRBD1. The CDR3 extends over 15 amino acids. J lost 5 bases, V lost 4 bases, and 7 bases had no gene match. Germline assignment: CDR1 SGHRS and CDR2 YFSETQ. CDR3 protein: CASSLGQGVEDTQYF. CDR3 sequence (DNA): TGCGCCAGCAGCCTCGGACAGGGGGTTGAAGATACGCAGTATTTT. The full variable domain, with the rest looked up from reference TRBV5-1 and TRBJ2-3, is KAGVTQTPRYLIKTRGQQVTLSCSPISGHRSVSWYQQTPGQGLQFLFEYFSETQRNKGNFPGRFSGRQFSNSRSEMNVSTLELGDSALYLCASSLGQGVEDTQYFGPGTRLTVL.

Concerning this clonotype itself: A read error is possible here, since a much larger clone lies one base away. V is TRBV4-3 and J is TRBJ2-7; the D gene is possibly TRBD2 (6 bases). The CDR3 runs 14 residues. Per germline, CDR1 LGHNA and CDR2 YSLEER. Trimming removed 1 base from V and 2 bases from J, with 9 bases in between. The CDR3 DNA reads as TGCGCCAGCAGCCAAGGTGCGGGGACCTACGAGCAGTACTTC. Translating gives CASSQGAGTYEQYF.